One and the same sample provided the 26 T cell receptor beta chains below, sequenced in a study of T cells in Graves' hyperthyroidism and ophthalmopathy. Researchers amplified the TCR beta CDR3 regions from RNA transcripts. The TCR CDR3 first-round RT-PCR relied on the HTBI primer set. One entry per CDR3 protein, called by TCRdb with MiXCR from the multiplex PCR reads. The sample lists about 640,000 distinct CDR3 sequences, less than 25% occurring once. The sample comprised blood. These receptors all stem from a young man with Graves' ophthalmopathy.

A remark on this clonotype: A much larger clonotype is one base distant, so this may be a read error. This chain uses TRBV10-3 with TRBJ1-2; D unclear. The V end was cut by 0 bases, the J end by 10 bases, with 9 bases between. This CDR3 comprises 12 residues. CDR1 and CDR2 from the germline V gene are ENHRY and SYGVKD. DNA for the CDR3: TGTGCCATCAGTGAGTCTGGGGATGACTACACCTTC. Its protein is CAISESGDDYTF.

This clonotype was detected a few times. The chain combines TRBV28 with TRBJ2-1, with 10 bases identical to TRBD2. CDR1 and CDR2 (germline): MDHEN, SYDVKM. Unmatched junction bases numbered 12, after V lost 3 bases and J lost 4 bases. The CDR3 covers 18 residues. The CDR3 region has the DNA TGTGCCAGCAGTTTCCCCCTGGGGGCTAGCGGGAGTTACAATGAGCAGTTCTTC. Protein product: CASSFPLGASGSYNEQFF.

This clonotype was found many times. The V gene is TRBV6-5, the J gene TRBJ2-7; 7 bases map to TRBD1. Trimming at V came to 0 bases and at J to 2 bases, leaving 4 bases not matched to a gene. CDR3 size: 15 residues. Germline V CDR1 and CDR2: MNHEY, SVGAGI. The CDR3 region is CASSYSRDRPYEQYF. The CDR3 DNA follows: TGTGCCAGCAGTTACTCCCGGGACAGACCCTACGAGCAGTACTTC.

This clonotype was seen a handful of times. The V and J genes are TRBV27 and TRBJ2-3, with 8 bases aligning to TRBD1. After removal of 5 bases from V and 2 bases from J, the junction contained 12 bases not matched to a gene. Germline CDR1 is MNHEY and CDR2 is SMNVEV (reference sequence). The CDR3 contains 17 residues. CDR3 sequence reads: CASSPQGAVPPTDTQYF. CDR3 DNA: TGTGCCAGCAGTCCCCAGGGGGCCGTCCCCCCCACAGATACGCAGTATTTT.

The V call is TRBV6-1, the J call TRBJ2-7; possible D gene TRBD2, 6 bases. Germline loops: CDR1 MNHNS, CDR2 SASEGT. The CDR3 sequence is 16 residues long. Trimming took off 3 bases at V and 3 bases at J, with 18 bases between the two ends. CDR3 sequence (DNA): TGTGCCAGCAGTGAGGGGGGAATAGCTTTGCACTACGAGCAGTACTTC. Translated, it gives CASSEGGIALHYEQYF.

This clonotype was recorded a few times. The chain recombines TRBV6-1 with TRBJ1-1; D gene unclear. The V and J ends lost 2 bases and 3 bases respectively, with 10 bases between them. This CDR3 has 14 amino acids. The V gene's germline CDR1 is MNHNS and CDR2 SASEGT. In nucleotides, the CDR3 is TGTGCCAGCAGTGAAAGTCAGAGCCACACTGAAGCTTTCTTT. This gives the protein CASSESQSHTEAFF.

This clonotype was picked up many times. The chain recombines TRBV18 with TRBJ1-4; the D gene is possibly TRBD1 (6 bases). Trimming cost V 0 bases and J 7 bases, with 12 bases left between them. This CDR3 region has 15 residues. Germline CDR1 KGHSH, CDR2 LQKENI. CDR3 sequence reads: CASSPPSGGGEKLFF. DNA for the CDR3: TGTGCCAGCTCACCACCGTCCGGGGGCGGTGAAAAACTGTTTTTT.

At least ten counts were recorded for this clonotype. The rearrangement joins TRBV2 to TRBJ1-5; D is unclear. In germline, CDR1 is SNHLY, CDR2 FYNNEI. The V end lost 4 bases, the J end lost 2 bases, and 9 bases lay between the germline ends. The CDR3 is 14 amino acids. CDR3 bases: TGTGCCAGCAGTGTTGAGAGAGGCAATCAGCCCCAGCATTTT. Translated, it gives CASSVERGNQPQHF.

This clonotype was observed a few times. V gene TRBV30 combines with J gene TRBJ2-7; TRBD2 agrees at 7 bases. The length of the CDR3 is 16 residues. CDR1 GTSNPN and CDR2 SVGIG come from the germline V gene (reference sequence). V shed 7 bases and J 3 bases; nucleotides not matched to a gene: 18. This CDR3 is CASLRWLAGVSYEQYF. The CDR3 DNA follows: TGTGCCTCCCTACGGTGGTTGGCGGGAGTAAGCTACGAGCAGTACTTC.

The chain is built from TRBV5-1 and TRBJ1-1; 8 bases agree with TRBD1. The junction had 3 bases not matched to a gene; V was cut back by 4 bases and J by 1 base. CDR1 is SGHRS and CDR2 is YFSETQ in the germline V gene. This CDR3 is built from 14 residues. CDR3 region: CASSTGTGNTEAFF. The CDR3 DNA sequence: TGCGCCAGCAGCACCGGGACAGGGAACACTGAAGCTTTCTTT. Complete variable domain (other parts from reference TRBV5-1 and TRBJ1-1): KAGVTQTPRYLIKTRGQQVTLSCSPISGHRSVSWYQQTPGQGLQFLFEYFSETQRNKGNFPGRFSGRQFSNSRSEMNVSTLELGDSALYLCASSTGTGNTEAFFGQGTRLTVV.

In this sample, this clonotype turned up many times. The V and J genes are TRBV20-1 and TRBJ2-1, with a possible D match to TRBD1 (5 bases). The germline CDR1 and CDR2 sequences are DFQATT and SNEGSKA (reference sequence). The CDR3 is made up of 11 amino acids. Trimming pared 7 bases from V and 8 bases from J, leaving 12 bases between. The CDR3 region is CSVIQAHEQFF. CDR3 in DNA: TGCAGTGTGATACAGGCCCATGAGCAGTTCTTC.

This clonotype occurred many times. V and J are TRBV7-2 and TRBJ2-3; D is unresolved. Germline CDR1 reads SGHTA; CDR2 reads FQGNSA. The ends were cut back, 1 base at V and 6 bases at J, with 11 bases in the middle. CDR3 length: 14 residues. CDR3 protein: CASSLGHLKDTQYF. The CDR3, as DNA: TGTGCCAGCAGCTTAGGACACCTAAAGGATACGCAGTATTTT.

This clonotype was seen at least ten times. The chain recombines TRBV24-1 with TRBJ2-1, with no clear D. Germline CDR1 reads KGHDR; CDR2 reads SFDVKD. The CDR3 totals 15 residues. The V end was cut by 4 bases, the J end by 5 bases, with 14 bases between. The CDR3 DNA reads TGTGCCACCAGTGACCCGGACCGACCCAACAATGAGCAGTTCTTC. It encodes CATSDPDRPNNEQFF.

This clonotype was seen a few times. This chain joins TRBV7-9 and TRBJ2-7; TRBD2 matches at 14 bases. Losses at the gene ends were 5 bases for V and 1 base for J; bases not matched to a gene: 7. The CDR3 spans 17 residues. Germline values: CDR1 SEHNR, CDR2 FQNEAQ (reference sequence). The CDR3 DNA reads as TGTGCCAGCAGCCCGGGACTAGCGGGAGAATTGTCCTACGAGCAGTACTTC. As protein: CASSPGLAGELSYEQYF.

This clonotype occurred a few times. This chain uses TRBV5-6 with TRBJ2-5; D is perhaps TRBD1 (6 bases). The CDR3 is 14 residues long. V lost 7 bases and J 5 bases, leaving 18 bases between the germline ends. CDR1 is SGHDT, CDR2 YYEEEE, per germline. The DNA of the CDR3 is TGTGCCAGCGACGAGCAGGGGAATGGCGAGACCCAGTACTTC. It codes for CASDEQGNGETQYF.

The chain employs TRBV20-1 and TRBJ2-7; 10 bases fit TRBD1. J lost 3 bases, V lost 4 bases, and 21 bases had no gene match. The germline gives CDR1 DFQATT, CDR2 SNEGSKA (reference sequence). The CDR3 covers 19 residues. In DNA, the CDR3 is TGCAGTGCTAAGTCTATTCGTGCCCCCCGGGACAGGGGCCACTACGAGCAGTACTTC. Protein: CSAKSIRAPRDRGHYEQYF.

The rearrangement uses TRBV29-1 and TRBJ2-5; 7 bases match TRBD1. V dropped 5 bases and J dropped 5; count of bases not matched to a gene: 11. In germline, CDR1 is SQVTM, CDR2 ANQGSEA. The CDR3 sequence is 14 residues long. CDR3 protein: CSVIGDRAGETQYF. DNA for the CDR3: TGCAGCGTTATAGGCGACAGGGCGGGCGAGACCCAGTACTTC.

The sample holds a few counts of this clonotype. The chain recombines TRBV6-2 or TRBV6-3 with TRBJ1-4; D possibly corresponds to TRBD1 (5 bases). V gave up 4 bases and J gave up 0 bases, with 12 bases separating them. Germline V gene sequence: CDR1 MNHEY, CDR2 SVGEGT. This CDR3 has 16 amino acids. This chain's CDR3 is CASSSAHRPTNEKLFF. DNA for the CDR3: TGTGCCAGCAGTTCGGCTCACAGGCCAACTAATGAAAAACTGTTTTTT.

V and J are TRBV6-5 and TRBJ2-2, with D possibly TRBD1 on 5 matching bases. Germline assignment: CDR1 MNHEY and CDR2 SVGAGI. V lost 4 bases and J lost 4, with 10 bases in between. This CDR3 contains 14 residues. The CDR3 DNA sequence: TGTGCCAGCAGTTTTCGACAGACCACCGGGGAGCTGTTTTTT. Translation gives CASSFRQTTGELFF.

The J gene is TRBJ2-7, the V gene TRBV20-1; 8 positions agree with TRBD1. Germline V gene data show CDR1 as DFQATT and CDR2 as SNEGSKA (reference sequence). The V and J ends lost 6 bases and 2 bases, in that order; junction bases with no gene match: 9. CDR3 length equals 14 residues. This CDR3 reads CSAPPQGATYEQYF. The CDR3 DNA follows: TGCAGTGCCCCCCCGCAGGGGGCAACCTACGAGCAGTACTTC.

This clonotype came up a few times. The J gene is TRBJ1-6, the V gene TRBV30; D possibly corresponds to TRBD1 (5 bases). The V gene's germline CDR1 is GTSNPN and CDR2 SVGIG (reference sequence). The germline V and J ends were trimmed by 4 bases and 8 bases, with 9 bases remaining between them. The CDR3 is 12 amino acids. The CDR3 region has the DNA TGTGCCTGGACAGGGATAGATTCACCCCTCCACTTT. Its protein product is CAWTGIDSPLHF.

Ten or more counts support this clonotype. The J gene is TRBJ2-1, the V gene TRBV11-2; 10 nucleotides agree with TRBD2. V shed 3 bases and J 8 bases; nucleotides not matched to a gene: 16. Germline V gene data show CDR1 as SGHAT and CDR2 as FQNNGV. The CDR3 loop spans 18 amino acids. The CDR3 DNA is TGTGCCAGCAGCTTCAGGGGAGCCCTAGCGGGAGTATCGGATGAGCAGTTCTTC. Residues: CASSFRGALAGVSDEQFF.

This clonotype was recorded many times. The V call is TRBV5-8, the J call TRBJ2-1; D possibly uses TRBD1 or TRBD2 (5 bases each). Trimming pared 3 bases from V and 6 bases from J, leaving 16 bases between. The CDR3 has 15 residues. In germline, CDR1 is SGHTS, CDR2 YDEGEE. The DNA of the CDR3 is TGTGCCAGCAGCTCCTTGGGGCTAGCAGGCAATGAGCAGTTCTTC. Translation gives CASSSLGLAGNEQFF.

V usage is TRBV24-1 and J usage is TRBJ2-3; no firm D call. CDR3 length: 15 residues. V was shortened by 0 bases and J by 0 bases, with 6 bases between the two germline ends. CDR1 is KGHDR and CDR2 is SFDVKD in the germline V gene. The CDR3 is CATSDLATSTDTQYF. CDR3 coding DNA: TGTGCCACCAGTGATTTGGCCACTAGCACAGATACGCAGTATTTT.

This clonotype was seen ten or more times. This sequence joins TRBV3-1 and TRBJ2-7; 9 bases agree with TRBD2. V lost 5 bases, J lost 5 bases, and 10 bases stayed unmatched. The CDR3 is 15 amino acids. Per the germline V gene, CDR1 is LGHDT and CDR2 is YNNKEL (reference sequence). CDR3 in amino acids: CASSLAGVKSNEQYF. CDR3 DNA sequence: TGTGCCAGCAGCTTAGCGGGAGTAAAGTCCAACGAGCAGTACTTC.

This clonotype was observed at least ten times. The V call is TRBV3-1, the J call TRBJ2-7; the D is unclear. V was cut by 0 bases and J by 4 bases, with 4 bases left in between. The CDR3 runs 12 residues. Looked up from germline, CDR1 is LGHDT and CDR2 is YNNKEL (reference sequence). The CDR3 spells CASSQESYEQYF. For the CDR3, the DNA is TGTGCCAGCAGCCAAGAGAGTTACGAGCAGTACTTC.